This T cell receptor (beta chain) originates from a study of T cells in tumors after PD-1 blockade (dated 2019 in TCRdb). Turning to the overall study: Patients were excluded if they had prior checkpoint blockade, use of systemic immunosuppressants, or recent radiotherapy or other anti-cancer therapy within 4 weeks. Treatment consisted of either cemiplimab 350 mg every 2 weeks or pembrolizumab 200 mg every 3 weeks. Some patients also continued taking vismodegib 150 mg daily during anti-PD-1 treatment. An average of around 110,000 TCR templates (range roughly 23,000-270,000) and 36,536 unique clonotypes was obtained for peripheral blood samples. The study performed paired single-cell RNA and TCR sequencing on site-matched tumors from BCC or SCC patients before and after anti-PD-1 therapy. To compare clonotypes in blood and tumor, bulk TCR sequencing was done on nine to eleven peripheral blood samples taken from 5 or 6 patients. RECIST version 1.1 was used to evaluate clinical response. Study-level results and caveats: Roughly two fifths of tumor TCR clonotypes were detected in blood, and some novel exhausted tumor clones were observed in pre-treatment blood, which was taken as suggesting peripheral recruitment. The source of novel T cell clones was not identified and could include lymphoid organs or rare unexpanded clones within the tumor or its periphery.

Deep TCRbeta sequencing was performed with the immunoSEQ platform. The study's own analysis went as follows. Only productive rearrangements were exported from the immunoSEQ Analyzer for further analysis. T cell phenotypes were assigned to bulk TCRbeta clonotypes by matching to single-cell RNA+TCR-seq clones sharing the same TCRbeta sequence. Using bulk TCR sequencing data, clone enrichment in tumor was calculated by dividing a clone's tumor frequency by the same clone's PBMC frequency. GLIPH was used to group TCRs into specificity groups, clusters of distinct TCRs likely recognizing common antigens via shared CDR3 motifs. TCRdb holds this immuneACCESS table with in-frame rearrangements only. Some clones are missing; in checked studies, unresolved V genes explain under half, and the rest has no known cause. Clone size and the V and J calls come from that table; the DNA yielded D and trimming. The sample has 60,000 to 65,000 clones on record, roughly 70% of them singletons. The ten most abundant clones make up over 3.5% of the sample.

According to the study, the label for this sample's time point signals: after anti-PD-1 therapy. For bulk TCRbeta sequencing, genomic DNA was extracted from tumor biopsies or peripheral blood, and input amounts ranged from about 550 ng to 6,004 ng. Every patient was a poor candidate for surgical resection and had histologically proven advanced or metastatic basal or squamous cell carcinoma. Of the roughly 10 patients in the basal cell carcinoma cohort, roughly 8 underwent bulk tumor TCR sequencing. This clone occurred once. Its antigen is currently not known. Within one base of it there is no much larger clone, and no base qualities were kept. The starting material was PBMCs, obtained after anti-PD-1 treatment. The clonotype was recovered from a human donor with basal cell carcinoma.

The encoded CDR3 is CASTTIGMRSGYTF. The sequence in DNA is TGTGCCAGCACCACCATCGGGATGCGGAGTGGCTACACCTTC. The rearrangement combines TRBV6-5 with TRBJ1-2, with the D gene too uncertain to name. The germline V gene yields MNHEY for CDR1 and SVGAGI for CDR2. V is cut by 7 bases and J by 7 bases, and the space between the germline ends is 19 bases. Inclusive of the bounding cysteine and phenylalanine, the CDR3 is 14 residues long. Only the CDR3 DNA is retained, 42 bases long and in frame from the first base.